Below, 7 T cell receptor beta chains from the same sample are listed, as sequenced in a study of T cell clonotyping in hematopoietic cell transplantation. The repertoire was sequenced with immunoSEQ multiplex PCR; TCRdb's copy has only in-frame clones and lacks some. The sample carries several thousand clones, about 83% recorded once. Sequencing used PBMCs, obtained 100 days after allogeneic stem cell transplant. The source of these receptors is a male patient in his fifties or sixties who had an allogeneic stem cell transplant from a related donor, so the T cells may come from the graft donor. Some clones in this sample may be carry-over from other donors' samples.

The CDR3 nucleotides are TGTGCCAGCAGCTTGACTCGACTAGCGGGAGGCCTCTGGGGGGAGCAGTACTTC. Amino acid sequence: CASSLTRLAGGLWGEQYF. The gene calls are TRBV5-6 and TRBJ2-7; 13 nucleotides agree with TRBD2. The CDR3 spans 18 residues. CDR1 is SGHDT, CDR2 YYEEEE, per germline. Trimming cost V 1 base and J 7 bases; bases outside gene matches: 14.

The rearrangement joins TRBV11-1 to TRBJ1-1, with a possible D match to TRBD1 (6 bases). Germline assignment: CDR1 SGHAT and CDR2 FQDESV (reference sequence). This CDR3 has 14 residues. Trimming removed 2 bases at V and 3 bases at J, with 10 bases between. The CDR3 sequence: CASSLRNRDTEAFF. CDR3 DNA: TGTGCCAGCAGCTTAAGAAACAGGGACACTGAAGCTTTCTTT.

This clone was counted once. The chain uses TRBV11-3 and TRBJ1-1; D perhaps matches TRBD1 (5 bases). The CDR3 has 15 residues. Per germline, CDR1 SGHNT and CDR2 YENEEA. Trimming left V 5 bases short and J 1 base short, with 14 bases between. In DNA, the CDR3 is TGTGCCAGCAGCGTTATTCCGGGACGGAACACTGAAGCTTTCTTT. Translating gives CASSVIPGRNTEAFF.

Concerning this clone: With a much larger clone just one base away, this may be a read error. The rearrangement joins TRBV29-1 to TRBJ2-2; D gene ambiguous. CDR1 SQVTM and CDR2 ANQGSEA come from the germline V gene. The CDR3 loop spans 12 amino acids. With 5 bases removed from V and 4 bases from J, the gap between germline ends came to 8 bases. CDR3 protein: CSVPVGTGELFF. CDR3 nucleotides: TGCAGCGTTCCAGTAGGCACCGGGGAGCTGTTTTTT.

This chain joins TRBV7-9 and TRBJ1-5, with D hard to call. CDR1 is SEHNR, CDR2 FQNEAQ, per germline (reference sequence). Trimming stripped 3 bases from V and 6 bases from J, with 6 bases between. The CDR3 contains 12 residues. CDR3 amino acids: CASSLGTQPQHF. In nucleotides, the CDR3 is TGTGCCAGCAGCTTGGGAACTCAGCCCCAGCATTTT. Variable domain in full (rest from reference TRBV7-9 and TRBJ1-5): DTGVSQNPRHKITKRGQNVTFRCDPISEHNRLYWYRQTLGQGPEFLTYFQNEAQLEKSRLLSDRFSAERPKGSFSTLEIQRTEQGDSAMYLCASSLGTQPQHFGDGTRLSIL.

This chain joins TRBV30 and TRBJ1-5; TRBD1 might be the D (5 bases). The V gene lost 2 bases and the J gene lost 3 bases, with 8 bases spanning the gap. CDR3 length: 13 amino acids. Germline V gives CDR1 GTSNPN, CDR2 SVGIG (reference sequence). CDR3 sequence: CAWSLGDNQPQHF. In DNA, the CDR3 is TGTGCCTGGAGTCTGGGGGACAATCAGCCCCAGCATTTT.

The chain links TRBV11-2 to TRBJ2-1, with 10 bases lining up with TRBD2. V trimming: 5 bases; J trimming: 9 bases; junction bases outside the gene matches: 7. The CDR3 loop spans 14 amino acids. Germline V gives CDR1 SGHAT, CDR2 FQNNGV. For the CDR3, the DNA is TGTGCCAGCAGCCCTAGCGGGAGCGGCGGTGAGCAGTTCTTC. Translation: CASSPSGSGGEQFF. The variable domain in full, with the rest retrieved from reference TRBV11-2 and TRBJ2-1, is EAGVAQSPRYKIIEKRQSVAFWCNPISGHATLYWYQQILGQGPKLLIQFQNNGVVDDSQLPKDRFSAERLKGVDSTLKIQPAKLEDSAVYLCASSPSGSGGEQFFGPGTRLTVL.